This TCR beta chain stems from a study of blood T cell repertoires in COVID-19. About the research overall: Samples came from the United States, Italy and Spain, spanning acute and convalescent COVID-19.

This CDR3 is built from 14 residues. Unmatched junction bases numbered 1, after V lost 7 bases and J lost 0 bases. CDR1 is MRHNA, CDR2 SNTAGT, per germline. In the authors' methods: Scientists estimated how many nucleated cells there were by amplifying reference gene primers. Profiled with immunoSEQ multiplex PCR; TCRdb holds only in-frame clones, not every one. V, J and clone size are those of that table, while D and trimming were read from the DNA. The repertoire consists of about 140,000 clones, with about nine tenths occurring once and the leading ten covering about 11%. The sequence was collected from a man in his fifties or sixties with active or convalescent COVID-19. Sequencing was performed on peripheral blood. The chain is built from TRBV6-4 and TRBJ2-3; 10 bases are shared with TRBD2. CDR3 sequence reads: CASKTSGSTDTQYF. As DNA, the CDR3 is TGTGCCAGCAAGACTAGCGGGAGCACAGATACGCAGTATTTT.